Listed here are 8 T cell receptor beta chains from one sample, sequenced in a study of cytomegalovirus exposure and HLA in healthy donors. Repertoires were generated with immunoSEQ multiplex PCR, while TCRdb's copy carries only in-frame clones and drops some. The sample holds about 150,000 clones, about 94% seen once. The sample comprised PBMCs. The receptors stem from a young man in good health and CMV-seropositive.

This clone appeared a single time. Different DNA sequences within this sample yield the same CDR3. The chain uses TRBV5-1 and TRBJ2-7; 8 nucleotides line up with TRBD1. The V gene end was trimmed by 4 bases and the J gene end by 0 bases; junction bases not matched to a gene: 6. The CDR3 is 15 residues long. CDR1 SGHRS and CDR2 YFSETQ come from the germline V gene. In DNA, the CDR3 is TGCGCCAGCAGCCTAGGACAGGGAAGCTCCTACGAGCAGTACTTC. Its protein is CASSLGQGSSYEQYF.

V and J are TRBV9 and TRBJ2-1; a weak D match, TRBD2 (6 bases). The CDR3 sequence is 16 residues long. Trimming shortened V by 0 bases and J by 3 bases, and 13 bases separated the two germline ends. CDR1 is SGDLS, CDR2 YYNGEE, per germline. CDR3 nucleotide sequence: TGTGCCAGCAGCGTAGGTTTAGCGGTCCTCTACAATGAGCAGTTCTTC. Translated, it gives CASSVGLAVLYNEQFF.

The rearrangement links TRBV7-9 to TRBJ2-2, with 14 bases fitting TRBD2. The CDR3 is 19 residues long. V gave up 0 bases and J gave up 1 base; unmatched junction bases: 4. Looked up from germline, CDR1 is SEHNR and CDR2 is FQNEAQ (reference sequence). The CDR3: CASSLAGGLAGGNTGELFF. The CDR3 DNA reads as TGTGCCAGCAGCTTAGCCGGCGGACTAGCGGGAGGGAACACCGGGGAGCTGTTTTTT.

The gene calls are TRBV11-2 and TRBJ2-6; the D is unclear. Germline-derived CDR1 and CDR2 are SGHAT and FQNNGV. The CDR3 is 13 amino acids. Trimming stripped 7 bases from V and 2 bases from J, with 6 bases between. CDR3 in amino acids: CASTLAGANVLTF. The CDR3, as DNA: TGTGCCAGCACCCTAGCTGGGGCCAACGTCCTGACTTTC. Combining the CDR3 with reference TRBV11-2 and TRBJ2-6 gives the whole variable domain EAGVAQSPRYKIIEKRQSVAFWCNPISGHATLYWYQQILGQGPKLLIQFQNNGVVDDSQLPKDRFSAERLKGVDSTLKIQPAKLEDSAVYLCASTLAGANVLTFGAGSRLTVL.

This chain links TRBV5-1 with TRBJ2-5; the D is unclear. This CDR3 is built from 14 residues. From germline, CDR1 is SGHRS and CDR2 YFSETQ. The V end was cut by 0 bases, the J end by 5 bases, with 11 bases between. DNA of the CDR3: TGCGCCAGCAGCTTGGAACCCATGCGGGAGACCCAGTACTTC. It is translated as CASSLEPMRETQYF. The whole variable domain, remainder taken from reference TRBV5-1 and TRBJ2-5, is KAGVTQTPRYLIKTRGQQVTLSCSPISGHRSVSWYQQTPGQGLQFLFEYFSETQRNKGNFPGRFSGRQFSNSRSEMNVSTLELGDSALYLCASSLEPMRETQYFGPGTRLLVL.

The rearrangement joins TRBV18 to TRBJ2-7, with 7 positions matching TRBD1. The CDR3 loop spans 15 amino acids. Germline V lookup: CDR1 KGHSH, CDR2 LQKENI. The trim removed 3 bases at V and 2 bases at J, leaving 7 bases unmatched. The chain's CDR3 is CASSPGAGGTYEQYF. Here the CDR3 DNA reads TGTGCCAGCTCACCCGGAGCAGGGGGTACCTACGAGCAGTACTTC.

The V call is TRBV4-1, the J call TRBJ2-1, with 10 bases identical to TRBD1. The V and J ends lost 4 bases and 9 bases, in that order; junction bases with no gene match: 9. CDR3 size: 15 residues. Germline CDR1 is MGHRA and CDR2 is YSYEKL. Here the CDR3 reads CASSRGQGVSGEQFF. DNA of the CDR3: TGCGCCAGCAGCCGTGGACAGGGGGTCTCGGGTGAGCAGTTCTTC.

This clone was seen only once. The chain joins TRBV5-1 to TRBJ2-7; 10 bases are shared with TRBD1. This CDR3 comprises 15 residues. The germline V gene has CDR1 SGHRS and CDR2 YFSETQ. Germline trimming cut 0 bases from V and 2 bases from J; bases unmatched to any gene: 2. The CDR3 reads CASSLGDRGTYEQYF. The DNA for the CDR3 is TGCGCCAGCAGCTTGGGGGACAGGGGTACCTACGAGCAGTACTTC.